Presented here are 30 T cell receptor beta chains from one specimen sequenced in a study of blood T cells in healthy people across ages (dated by TCRdb to about 2015). The method was 5' RACE. The instrument given in TCRdb is Illumina HiSeq 2500. A second PCR of 7 to 11 cycles was performed with a sample-barcoded 5' primer and a J-beta primer mix. TCRdb took the public reads, trimmed them with fastp at Q25, ran MiXCR for clone calling and kept in-frame beta chains. Merged by CDR3 protein, the rows form single entries marked with the most common genes and DNA. The sample table contains about 800,000 distinct CDR3 sequences; only one count was recorded for 55% to 75% of them. Of the sample, roughly 22% is held by the ten largest clones. Sequencing was carried out using blood. These receptors were collected from a man aged 25-40 years in good health.

DNA for the CDR3: TGTGCCAGCAGTTACTCAGTCGAATTGGGACAGTACAATCAGCCCCAGCATTTT. As protein: CASSYSVELGQYNQPQHF. This chain joins TRBV6-2 or TRBV6-3 and TRBJ1-5; TRBD1 agrees at 7 bases. Germline-derived CDR1 and CDR2 are MNHEY and SVGEGT. Germline trimming cut 0 bases from V and 3 bases from J; bases unmatched to any gene: 11. This CDR3 is 18 amino acids long.

J is TRBJ2-3 and V is TRBV3-1; TRBD1 is a possible D gene (5 bases). Trimming removed 1 base from V and 14 bases from J, with 22 bases in between. This CDR3 is built from 15 residues. Germline loops: CDR1 LGHDT, CDR2 YNNKEL (reference sequence). The CDR3 DNA reads TGTGCCAGCAGCCAAGGTCCCCCACACAGGTCTCCGGCGTATTTT. This gives the protein CASSQGPPHRSPAYF.

The table lists this clonotype with a few counts. The chain links TRBV7-3 to TRBJ2-4; 9 nucleotides line up with TRBD2. This CDR3 has 19 residues. Germline values: CDR1 SGHTA, CDR2 FQGTGA. Trimming at V came to 3 bases and at J to 1 base, leaving 13 bases not matched to a gene. Written as DNA, the CDR3 is TGTGCCAGCAGCTTCGTATATGCGGGGACTAGCCGGGCCAAAAACATTCAGTACTTC. It codes for CASSFVYAGTSRAKNIQYF.

This clonotype was counted at least ten times. The CDR3 DNA follows: TGTGCCAGCAGCGTACGGTCGGGGTACGAGCAGTACTTC. It is translated as CASSVRSGYEQYF. This chain connects TRBV7-2 to TRBJ2-7; TRBD2 is a possible D gene (5 bases). The germline V gene has CDR1 SGHTA and CDR2 FQGNSA. V lost 5 bases to trimming and J lost 4 bases, with 12 bases between them. The CDR3 runs to 13 residues.

This sequence joins TRBV10-3 and TRBJ2-4; 9 nucleotides align to TRBD1. Matching the DNA end better, TRBJ2-7 makes the J call doubtful. There are 14 residues in the CDR3. From germline, CDR1 is ENHRY and CDR2 SYGVKD. The CDR3 DNA reads as TGTGCCATCACCAGCGACAGGGGGAGCAACGAGCAGTACTTC. Protein product: CAITSDRGSNEQYF.

The genes are TRBV14 and TRBJ1-4, with D tentatively TRBD1 (6 bases). Germline values: CDR1 SGHDN, CDR2 FVKESK. This CDR3 has 15 residues. V was trimmed by 4 bases and J by 6 bases, leaving 15 bases between them. In DNA, the CDR3 is TGTGCCAGCAGCCCGACAGGAGTGTCAGATGAAAAACTGTTTTTT. Its protein is CASSPTGVSDEKLFF.

The chain links TRBV25-1 to TRBJ2-2, with D tentatively TRBD2 (7 bases). The CDR3 consists of 14 residues. From germline, CDR1 is MGHDK and CDR2 SYGVNS. The ends were cut back, 6 bases at V and 5 bases at J, with 13 bases in the middle. CDR3 region: CASRRGGGTGELFF. CDR3 nucleotide sequence: TGTGCCAGCAGAAGAGGGGGGGGGACCGGGGAGCTGTTTTTT.

CDR3: CSVRGYQSYNEQFF. CDR3 DNA sequence: TGCAGCGTCAGGGGGTACCAATCCTACAATGAGCAGTTCTTC. The rearrangement links TRBV29-1 to TRBJ2-1; 7 bases are a match to TRBD1. The CDR3 spans 14 residues. The trim removed 6 bases at V and 1 base at J, leaving 6 bases unmatched. CDR1 and CDR2 from the germline V gene are SQVTM and ANQGSEA.

The chain couples TRBV20-1 to TRBJ2-5; TRBD2 might be the D (6 bases). This CDR3 region has 13 residues. CDR1 DFQATT and CDR2 SNEGSKA come from the germline V gene (reference sequence). Trimming removed 6 bases at V and 6 bases at J, with 17 bases between. CDR3: CSAIHGGRQTQYF. In DNA, the CDR3 is TGCAGTGCCATCCATGGGGGGAGGCAGACCCAGTACTTC.

This clonotype was counted a few times. The chain uses TRBV15 and TRBJ2-7; D may be TRBD1 or TRBD2 (5 bases each). There are 15 residues in the CDR3. Deletions cut 0 bases from V and 4 bases from J, with 13 bases between. In germline, CDR1 is LNHNV, CDR2 YYDKDF (reference sequence). CDR3 in DNA: TGTGCCACCAGCAGAGATCGGCAGGGAGCTTACGAGCAGTACTTC. It is translated as CATSRDRQGAYEQYF.

This chain links TRBV20-1 with TRBJ2-1, with D possibly TRBD2 on 7 matching bases. The germline V gene encodes CDR1 DFQATT and CDR2 SNEGSKA (reference sequence). This CDR3 region has 16 residues. Trimming took 4 bases from V and 4 from J, leaving 20 bases between them. The CDR3 nucleotides read TGCAGTGCTATAATCCCGGGGGGCCATCCGTACAATGAGCAGTTCTTC. It codes for CSAIIPGGHPYNEQFF.

This clonotype occurred a few times. The chain recombines TRBV20-1 with TRBJ2-3, with D perhaps matching TRBD2 (6 bases). The CDR3 has 14 residues. The germline CDR1 and CDR2 sequences are DFQATT and SNEGSKA (reference sequence). V lost 7 bases, J lost 2 bases, and 16 bases lay in between. CDR3 protein: CSVPRAGHTDTQYF. Written as DNA, the CDR3 is TGCAGTGTTCCGAGGGCGGGGCACACAGATACGCAGTATTTT.

This clonotype was detected ten times or more. This chain connects TRBV20-1 to TRBJ1-2; D not resolved. V was trimmed by 0 bases and J by 10 bases, leaving 15 bases between them. From germline, CDR1 is DFQATT and CDR2 SNEGSKA (reference sequence). The CDR3 sequence is 13 residues long. CDR3 DNA: TGCAGTGCTAGAGATCTTGATACAGTTCTCTACACCTTC. Its translation: CSARDLDTVLYTF.

This clonotype has just a few counts. This sequence joins TRBV20-1 and TRBJ2-7; 9 bases match TRBD2. CDR1 DFQATT and CDR2 SNEGSKA come from the germline V gene (reference sequence). Losses at the gene ends were 2 bases for V and 3 bases for J; bases not matched to a gene: 5. The CDR3 has 14 residues. The CDR3 reads CSARSSGANYEQYF. CDR3 DNA sequence: TGCAGTGCTAGATCTAGCGGGGCGAACTACGAGCAGTACTTC.

There are many counts of this clonotype. J is TRBJ2-5 and V is TRBV20-1; D perhaps matches TRBD1 (5 bases). This CDR3 comprises 12 residues. V was pared by 5 bases and J by 7 bases, with 14 bases between. Germline CDR1 and CDR2: DFQATT and SNEGSKA (reference sequence). For the CDR3, the DNA is TGCAGTGCTCAGGACATGAAAGGGACCCAGTACTTC. It is translated as CSAQDMKGTQYF.

This clonotype showed up just a few times. The chain carries TRBV28 and TRBJ2-7; D remains ambiguous. CDR1 is MDHEN, CDR2 SYDVKM, per germline. Trimming pared 2 bases from V and 5 bases from J, leaving 7 bases between. The CDR3 length is 12 residues. In DNA, the CDR3 is TGTGCCAGCAGTTTACTTCTCCACGAGCAGTACTTC. This codes for CASSLLLHEQYF.

The table lists this clonotype with a few counts. The chain carries TRBV7-2 and TRBJ2-1, with 11 nucleotides matching TRBD2. The germline gives CDR1 SGHTA, CDR2 FQGNSA. CDR3 length equals 15 residues. V was pared by 6 bases and J by 1 base, with 2 bases of the junction left unmatched. The CDR3: CASSRTSGSYNEQFF. Written as DNA, the CDR3 is TGTGCCAGCAGTAGGACTAGCGGGTCCTACAATGAGCAGTTCTTC.

This clonotype showed up just a few times. The gene calls are TRBV29-1 and TRBJ1-1; 7 bases match TRBD1. V lost 7 bases and J lost 1; bases outside the gene matches: 12. CDR1 is SQVTM, CDR2 ANQGSEA, per germline. There are 15 residues in the CDR3. CDR3 in amino acids: CSEVRFDRANTEAFF. CDR3 DNA: TGCAGCGAGGTTCGGTTTGACAGGGCGAACACTGAAGCTTTCTTT.

This clonotype was detected only once. The chain links TRBV7-2 to TRBJ1-2, with 8 bases matching TRBD1. Germline loops: CDR1 SGHTA, CDR2 FQGNSA. V was pared by 5 bases and J by 4 bases, with 9 bases of the junction left unmatched. The CDR3 is 15 residues long. The chain's CDR3 is CASSPDRDRTYGYTF. The DNA of the CDR3 is TGTGCCAGCAGCCCCGACCGGGACAGGACCTATGGCTACACCTTC.

The chain combines TRBV7-9 with TRBJ1-2; 10 bases agree with TRBD1. This CDR3 has 13 amino acids. Germline lookup yields CDR1 SEHNR and CDR2 FQNEAQ (reference sequence). Trimming removed 5 bases from V and 6 bases from J; junction bases left unmatched: 3. CDR3 region: CASSRQGANGYTF. The CDR3 DNA reads TGTGCCAGCAGCCGACAGGGGGCCAATGGCTACACCTTC.

The chain uses TRBV5-5 and TRBJ2-5, with 7 bases aligning to TRBD2. Trimming cost V 7 bases and J 2 bases; bases outside gene matches: 5. The length of the CDR3 is 13 residues. Germline CDR1 and CDR2: SGHKS and YYEKEE (reference sequence). DNA of the CDR3: TGTGCCAGCGGGAGGGCTACGCAAGAGACCCAGTACTTC. This codes for CASGRATQETQYF.

This rearrangement joins TRBV12-3 or TRBV12-4 to TRBJ2-7; the match to TRBD1 covers 7 bases. CDR3 length: 15 residues. V trimming: 5 bases; J trimming: 2 bases; junction bases outside the gene matches: 9. The CDR3 sequence: CASSRGQVEAYEQYF. Written as DNA, the CDR3 is TGTGCCAGCAGTAGAGGACAGGTAGAAGCCTACGAGCAGTACTTC.

The rearrangement joins TRBV20-1 to TRBJ2-7; 7 bases fit TRBD2. The junction had 9 bases not matched to a gene; V was cut back by 0 bases and J by 1 base. Per germline, CDR1 DFQATT and CDR2 SNEGSKA (reference sequence). This CDR3 is 16 amino acids long. As DNA, the CDR3 is TGCAGTGCTAGAGAATTTCGGTCGGGAGGATCCTACGAGCAGTACTTC. This translates into CSAREFRSGGSYEQYF.

Only a few counts were recorded for this clonotype. J is TRBJ2-5 and V is TRBV28; possibly TRBD1 or TRBD2 for D (5 bases each). Trimming removed 7 bases from V and 0 bases from J, with 9 bases in between. CDR3 length equals 13 residues. Germline CDR1 MDHEN, CDR2 SYDVKM. CDR3 protein: CASNQGHQETQYF. CDR3 sequence (DNA): TGTGCCAGCAACCAGGGACACCAAGAGACCCAGTACTTC.

V and J are TRBV14 and TRBJ1-2, with D hard to call. Germline CDR1 is SGHDN and CDR2 is FVKESK. The CDR3 consists of 15 residues. V shed 1 base and J shed 8 bases, with 17 bases lying between them. This CDR3 is CASSQGRRPPGGYTF. The CDR3 nucleotides read TGTGCCAGCAGCCAAGGGCGGAGGCCCCCGGGAGGCTACACCTTC.

In this sample, this clonotype turned up a few times. V and J are TRBV7-9 and TRBJ1-2, with TRBD1 identical over 9 bases. The J segment lost 6 bases and the V segment lost 7 bases, leaving 6 bases of the junction unmatched. Germline V gene data show CDR1 as SEHNR and CDR2 as FQNEAQ (reference sequence). This CDR3 is 13 amino acids long. CDR3 coding DNA: TGTGCCAGCATCCGGGACAGGGCCCATGGCTACACCTTC. Translation: CASIRDRAHGYTF.

V and J are TRBV27 and TRBJ1-1; a weak D match, TRBD1 (5 bases). Germline loops: CDR1 MNHEY, CDR2 SMNVEV (reference sequence). CDR3 size: 11 residues. V was trimmed by 6 bases and J by 7 bases, leaving 9 bases between them. CDR3 amino acids: CASRGGGEAFF. The CDR3 DNA follows: TGTGCCAGCAGGGGGGGGGGTGAAGCTTTCTTT.

The V and J genes are TRBV4-1 and TRBJ2-1; either TRBD1 or TRBD2 may supply D (6 bases each). Looked up from germline, CDR1 is MGHRA and CDR2 is YSYEKL. V dropped 1 base and J dropped 10 bases, with 14 bases sitting between them. The CDR3 contains 14 residues. CDR3 protein: CASSQGPIGGEQFF. DNA of the CDR3: TGCGCCAGCAGCCAAGGACCTATCGGGGGCGAGCAGTTCTTC.

V usage is TRBV6-4 and J usage is TRBJ2-5; 14 nucleotides line up with TRBD2. The CDR3 covers 16 residues. Germline V CDR1 and CDR2: MRHNA, SNTAGT. The J segment lost 11 bases and the V segment lost 9 bases, leaving 17 bases of the junction unmatched. CDR3 sequence (DNA): TGTGCCAGTCACGGGACTAGCGGGGGTCGCCGCAATGAGCAGTACTTC. This sequence encodes CASHGTSGGRRNEQYF.

The rearrangement uses TRBV25-1 and TRBJ1-2; no definite D call. V was trimmed by 0 bases and J by 4 bases, leaving 12 bases between them. CDR3 length equals 15 residues. Germline V lookup: CDR1 MGHDK, CDR2 SYGVNS. The chain's CDR3 is CASSEYLSPPYGYTF. The CDR3 DNA reads as TGTGCCAGCAGTGAATATCTATCCCCCCCCTATGGCTACACCTTC.